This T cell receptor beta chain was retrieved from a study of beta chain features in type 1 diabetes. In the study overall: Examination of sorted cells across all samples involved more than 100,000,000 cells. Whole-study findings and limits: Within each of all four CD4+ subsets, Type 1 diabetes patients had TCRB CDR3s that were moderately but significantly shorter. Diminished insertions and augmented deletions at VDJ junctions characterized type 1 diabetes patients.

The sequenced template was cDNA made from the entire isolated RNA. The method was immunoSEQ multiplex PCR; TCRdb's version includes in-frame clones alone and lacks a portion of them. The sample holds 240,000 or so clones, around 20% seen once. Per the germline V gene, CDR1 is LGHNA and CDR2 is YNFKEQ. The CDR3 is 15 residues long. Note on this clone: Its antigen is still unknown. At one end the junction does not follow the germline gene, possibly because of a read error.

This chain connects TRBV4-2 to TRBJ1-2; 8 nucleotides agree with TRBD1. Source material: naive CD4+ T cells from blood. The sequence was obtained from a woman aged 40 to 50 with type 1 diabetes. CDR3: CASSPGQGGSSGHTF. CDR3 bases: TGTGCCAGCAGCCCCGGACAGGGCGGGTCTAGTGGCCACACCTTC.